These 4 T cell receptor beta chains were sequenced from one sample in a study of T cells in tumors after PD-1 blockade. This table comes from immunoSEQ multiplex PCR, and its TCRdb copy is limited to in-frame clones, with some not included. The sample comprises about 25,000 clones, 82% of which are singletons, and about 12% rests with the top ten. The input for sequencing was PBMCs, taken after anti-PD-1 treatment. Receptors were obtained from a human donor with basal cell carcinoma.

The chain employs TRBV19 and TRBJ2-5; 10 nucleotides align to TRBD2. This CDR3 is 15 amino acids long. Germline lookup yields CDR1 LNHDA and CDR2 SQIVND (reference sequence). V trimming: 6 bases; J trimming: 5 bases; junction bases outside the gene matches: 9. CDR3 protein: CASSNKRGGLETQYF. The CDR3 DNA reads as TGTGCCAGTAGCAACAAGCGGGGGGGTTTGGAGACCCAGTACTTC. Together with reference TRBV19 and TRBJ2-5, the CDR3 gives the full variable domain: DGGITQSPKYLFRKEGQNVTLSCEQNLNHDAMYWYRQDPGQGLRLIYYSQIVNDFQKGDIAEGYSVSREKKESFPLTVTSAQKNPTAFYLCASSNKRGGLETQYFGPGTRLLVL.

The V and J genes are TRBV2 and TRBJ1-4, with D possibly being TRBD1 (6 bases). This CDR3 contains 15 residues. The V gene lost 0 bases and the J gene lost 7 bases, with 12 bases spanning the gap. In germline, CDR1 is SNHLY, CDR2 FYNNEI. The CDR3 is CASSEAAGAFEKLFF. CDR3 in DNA: TGTGCCAGCAGTGAAGCCGCGGGGGCGTTTGAAAAACTGTTTTTT.

V and J are TRBV7-9 and TRBJ1-1, with 7 bases that match TRBD1. This CDR3 contains 14 residues. Germline V gene data show CDR1 as SEHNR and CDR2 as FQNEAQ (reference sequence). V lost 2 bases to trimming and J lost 4 bases; unmatched junction nucleotides: 4. Here the CDR3 DNA reads TGTGCCAGCAGCTTAACTACAGGGGCCACTGAAGCTTTCTTT. It specifies CASSLTTGATEAFF. Supplemented by reference TRBV7-9 and TRBJ1-1, the full variable domain reads DTGVSQNPRHKITKRGQNVTFRCDPISEHNRLYWYRQTLGQGPEFLTYFQNEAQLEKSRLLSDRFSAERPKGSFSTLEIQRTEQGDSAMYLCASSLTTGATEAFFGQGTRLTVV.

The genes are TRBV30 and TRBJ1-2; D remains ambiguous. The CDR3 length is 15 residues. The germline gives CDR1 GTSNPN, CDR2 SVGIG (reference sequence). V gave up 0 bases and J gave up 4 bases, with 15 bases separating them. CDR3 DNA: TGTGCCTGGAGTGTAAGTGCACGGAATCGCTATGGCTACACCTTC. Its translation is CAWSVSARNRYGYTF.